This T cell receptor (beta chain) was captured in a study of blood T cell repertoires in COVID-19. As for the study in general: The United States, Italy and Spain were the sources of the acute and convalescent COVID-19 samples. Sources were T cells, B-cell-depleted T cells, or PBMCs; the material itself was cDNA or gDNA.

Authors' analysis steps: For nucleated cells, counts were estimated from reference gene primer amplification. Measured with immunoSEQ multiplex PCR; TCRdb has only the in-frame clones, and not every one. V and J calls and clone size come straight from that table; D and trimming were deduced from the DNA. This table has 30,000 to 40,000 clones, 75% to 90% appearing once. In germline, CDR1 is LGHNA, CDR2 YNFKEQ. After removal of 0 bases from V and 6 bases from J, the junction contained 10 bases not matched to a gene. The CDR3 runs to 19 residues. Material: peripheral blood. The receptor was derived from a man aged 60 to 69 with active COVID-19. The chain links TRBV4-2 to TRBJ2-1, with 14 nucleotides matching TRBD2. The CDR3 sequence is CASSQEVGLAGGIGNEQFF. In nucleotides, the CDR3 is TGTGCCAGCAGCCAAGAAGTCGGACTAGCGGGAGGCATCGGCAATGAGCAGTTCTTC.